The 27 T cell receptor beta chains given below trace back to one sample, sequenced in a study of OX40 agonist ivuxolimab in advanced cancers. Measured with immunoSEQ multiplex PCR; TCRdb has only the in-frame clones, and not every one. Of 65,000 to 90,000 clones listed, 84% were seen once; the top ten hold about 2.7%. Specimen: CD4+ or CD8+ T cells sorted from blood, collected in a trial of the OX40 agonist ivuxolimab. These receptors came from an adult with an advanced solid tumor such as melanoma, head and neck, liver or kidney cancer.

The chain recombines TRBV19 with TRBJ1-2, with TRBD1 matching 8 bases. This CDR3 has 14 amino acids. The germline gives CDR1 LNHDA, CDR2 SQIVND (reference sequence). Trimming took 1 base from V and 8 from J; bases not matched to a gene: 6. CDR3 sequence: CASSIGTGGEGYTF. The CDR3 nucleotides read TGTGCCAGTAGTATAGGCACAGGGGGTGAGGGCTACACCTTC. The full variable domain, its missing parts supplied by reference TRBV19 and TRBJ1-2, is DGGITQSPKYLFRKEGQNVTLSCEQNLNHDAMYWYRQDPGQGLRLIYYSQIVNDFQKGDIAEGYSVSREKKESFPLTVTSAQKNPTAFYLCASSIGTGGEGYTFGSGTRLTVV.

The chain is built from TRBV30 and TRBJ1-1; the D gene is possibly TRBD1 (6 bases). V lost 4 bases and J lost 1, with 10 bases in between. Looked up from germline, CDR1 is GTSNPN and CDR2 is SVGIG (reference sequence). The CDR3 extends over 13 amino acids. The CDR3 is CAWTPRGNTEAFF. In DNA form, the CDR3 reads TGTGCCTGGACCCCCAGGGGGAACACTGAAGCTTTCTTT.

The J gene is TRBJ1-4, the V gene TRBV9, with no clear D. CDR1 and CDR2 from the germline V gene are SGDLS and YYNGEE. The V end was cut by 3 bases, the J end by 0 bases, with 9 bases between. The CDR3 runs 15 residues. CDR3 nucleotide sequence: TGTGCCAGCAGCGGGACGGAATCAACTAATGAAAAACTGTTTTTT. Protein product: CASSGTESTNEKLFF.

The chain carries TRBV28 and TRBJ1-5; tentative D call: TRBD1 (5 bases). Between the trimmed V and J ends, which lost 1 base and 2 bases, there was a span of 6 bases. There are 14 residues in the CDR3. Germline-derived CDR1 and CDR2 are MDHEN and SYDVKM. The CDR3 DNA sequence: TGTGCCAGCAGTTTATCGGGGGGCAATCAGCCCCAGCATTTT. Translation gives CASSLSGGNQPQHF.

The chain recombines TRBV4-2 with TRBJ1-4; 8 bases line up with TRBD1. The CDR3 has 16 amino acids. With 3 bases clipped from V and 5 bases from J, the junction kept 8 bases outside the gene matches. The germline V gene encodes CDR1 LGHNA and CDR2 YNFKEQ. CDR3 DNA: TGTGCCAGCAGCCAGGCCGGACAGGGCGGAAATGAAAAACTGTTTTTT. Its protein product is CASSQAGQGGNEKLFF.

V gene TRBV10-3 combines with J gene TRBJ1-2; possible D gene TRBD1, 5 bases. The CDR3 is made up of 14 amino acids. Trimming shortened V by 5 bases and J by 0 bases, and 10 bases separated the two germline ends. The germline gives CDR1 ENHRY, CDR2 SYGVKD. In DNA, the CDR3 is TGTGCCATCAGTCAGATGGACACTAACTATGGCTACACCTTC. It codes for CAISQMDTNYGYTF.

The table lists this clone with a few counts. J is TRBJ1-2 and V is TRBV7-2, with a tentative D call TRBD1 (5 bases). There are 12 residues in the CDR3. Trimming took 2 bases from V and 6 from J, leaving 7 bases between them. Germline loops: CDR1 SGHTA, CDR2 FQGNSA. CDR3 DNA: TGTGCCAGCAGCTTACAGGGAAATGGCTACACCTTC. Its translation: CASSLQGNGYTF. The whole variable domain, filled in from reference TRBV7-2 and TRBJ1-2, reads GAGVSQSPSNKVTEKGKDVELRCDPISGHTALYWYRQSLGQGLEFLIYFQGNSAPDKSGLPSDRFSAERTGGSVSTLTIQRTQQEDSAVYLCASSLQGNGYTFGSGTRLTVV.

The chain uses TRBV18 and TRBJ2-1; TRBD2 is a possible D gene (5 bases). The germline V and J ends were trimmed by 2 bases and 2 bases, with 13 bases remaining between them. This CDR3 contains 16 residues. From germline, CDR1 is KGHSH and CDR2 LQKENI. The DNA of the CDR3 is TGTGCCAGCTCACCAGGGGAGCGGCGTCCCTACAATGAGCAGTTCTTC. It codes for CASSPGERRPYNEQFF.

This chain connects TRBV11-2 to TRBJ1-3; no firm D call. This CDR3 has 14 residues. Germline V gene data show CDR1 as SGHAT and CDR2 as FQNNGV. Trimming took off 7 bases at V and 0 bases at J, with 10 bases between the two ends. In nucleotides, the CDR3 is TGTGCCAGCACCACCATGGGCTCTGGAAACACCATATATTTT. Encoded protein: CASTTMGSGNTIYF.

This chain connects TRBV27 to TRBJ1-6; D is unresolved. Trimming shortened V by 5 bases and J by 0 bases, and 8 bases separated the two germline ends. This CDR3 contains 15 residues. Germline V gene data show CDR1 as MNHEY and CDR2 as SMNVEV (reference sequence). CDR3 amino acids: CASSPQSSYNSPLHF. In DNA form, the CDR3 reads TGTGCCAGCAGTCCACAGAGCTCCTATAATTCACCCCTCCACTTT.

The J gene is TRBJ1-4, the V gene TRBV7-9, with no clear D. The V gene's germline CDR1 is SEHNR and CDR2 FQNEAQ (reference sequence). The CDR3 is 12 residues long. The germline V and J ends were trimmed by 1 base and 6 bases, with 3 bases remaining between them. This CDR3 reads CASSLEDEKLFF. Here the CDR3 DNA reads TGTGCCAGCAGCTTAGAGGATGAAAAACTGTTTTTT.

Here the CDR3 DNA reads TGTGCCAGCAGCCCCCTGGGAAATTCACCCCTCCACTTT. This encodes CASSPLGNSPLHF. V and J are TRBV7-9 and TRBJ1-6, with D hard to call. Germline assignment: CDR1 SEHNR and CDR2 FQNEAQ (reference sequence). Trimming stripped 5 bases from V and 7 bases from J, with 9 bases between. This CDR3 comprises 13 residues.

The gene calls are TRBV10-3 and TRBJ1-2, with D possibly matching TRBD1 (6 bases). V lost 10 bases and J 4 bases, leaving 22 bases between the germline ends. The CDR3 has 15 amino acids. Germline loops: CDR1 ENHRY, CDR2 SYGVKD. The CDR3 bases are TGTGCCACCTCCTTGTCACCGGACAGCTTCTATGGCTACACCTTC. Translating it yields CATSLSPDSFYGYTF.

The chain recombines TRBV10-3 with TRBJ1-6; 7 positions agree with TRBD1. V lost 9 bases to trimming and J lost 14 bases; unmatched junction nucleotides: 10. Germline V lookup: CDR1 ENHRY, CDR2 SYGVKD. The CDR3 is made up of 12 amino acids. The CDR3 sequence is CAINTGTEALHF. The CDR3 coding sequence is TGTGCCATTAACACCGGGACAGAGGCCCTCCACTTT.

The genes are TRBV6-5 and TRBJ2-4; D possibly uses TRBD1 or TRBD2 (6 bases each). Germline V gene sequence: CDR1 MNHEY, CDR2 SVGAGI. Trimming left V 4 bases short and J 4 bases short, with 17 bases between. The CDR3 runs to 16 residues. For the CDR3, the DNA is TGTGCCAGCAGTTTAACAGGGAGGCAAGGGAAAAACATTCAGTACTTC. Encoded protein: CASSLTGRQGKNIQYF.

The CDR3 region has the DNA TGTGCCAGCAGCTCGACGGGGGAGGGAAAACTGTTTTTT. Translating gives CASSSTGEGKLFF. The chain has TRBV16 and TRBJ1-4; D is possibly TRBD1 (5 bases). CDR1 and CDR2 from the germline V gene are KGHSY and FQNENV. V was pared by 5 bases and J by 10 bases, with 14 bases between. This CDR3 has 13 amino acids.

The rearrangement joins TRBV28 to TRBJ2-7; TRBD2 aligns across 7 bases. The germline gives CDR1 MDHEN, CDR2 SYDVKM. The CDR3 loop spans 17 amino acids. J lost 7 bases, V lost 6 bases, and 21 bases had no gene match. The CDR3 loop reads CASRGGDPRASGWEQYV. The CDR3 nucleotides are TGTGCCAGCAGGGGGGGGGACCCCCGAGCTAGCGGCTGGGAGCAGTACGTC.

The rearrangement joins TRBV7-8 to TRBJ2-5; 11 positions match TRBD1. J was trimmed by 4 bases and V by 5 bases; bases with no gene match: 6. Germline lookup yields CDR1 SGHVS and CDR2 FQNEAQ. The length of the CDR3 is 15 residues. The CDR3 nucleotides are TGTGCCAGCAGCCTCGGGACAGGGGGTGGAGAGACCCAGTACTTC. It codes for CASSLGTGGGETQYF.

The rearrangement uses TRBV7-3 and TRBJ2-6; no clear D gene. The CDR3 contains 16 residues. The V end lost 1 base, the J end lost 2 bases, and 9 bases lay between the germline ends. Germline V CDR1 and CDR2: SGHTA, FQGTGA. The CDR3 loop reads CASSLNPLAGANVLTF. CDR3 in DNA: TGTGCCAGCAGCTTAAATCCCCTTGCTGGGGCCAACGTCCTGACTTTC.

The rearrangement uses TRBV15 and TRBJ1-2, with D possibly matching TRBD1 (5 bases). The CDR3 is 17 residues long. Germline CDR1 LNHNV, CDR2 YYDKDF (reference sequence). V dropped 5 bases and J dropped 4 bases, with 23 bases sitting between them. The CDR3 protein is CATSDPGGSASSYGYTF. Written as DNA, the CDR3 is TGTGCCACCAGCGACCCTGGGGGGTCCGCCTCGAGCTATGGCTACACCTTC.

The chain employs TRBV6-5 and TRBJ1-5, with D unresolved. This CDR3 contains 14 residues. Germline assignment: CDR1 MNHEY and CDR2 SVGAGI. V lost 0 bases and J 6 bases, leaving 9 bases between the germline ends. In DNA form, the CDR3 reads TGTGCCAGCAGTTACTCGAGATTTTTTCAGCCCCAGCATTTT. It yields the protein CASSYSRFFQPQHF.

The chain employs TRBV10-2 and TRBJ2-7, with TRBD1 matching over 8 bases. Germline V gene lookup returns CDR1 WSHSY and CDR2 SAAADI. The trim removed 3 bases at V and 2 bases at J, leaving 3 bases unmatched. The CDR3 totals 14 residues. The CDR3 protein is CASSDGTGPYEQYV. The CDR3 nucleotides read TGCGCCAGCAGTGATGGGACAGGACCCTACGAGCAGTACGTC.

The chain links TRBV10-3 to TRBJ2-7; D perhaps matches TRBD1 (6 bases). CDR1 is ENHRY, CDR2 SYGVKD, per germline. This CDR3 contains 14 residues. V was clipped by 4 bases and J by 6 bases, with 16 bases between them. The CDR3 region has the DNA TGTGCCATCAGTGCCCTCGGACAGTCCGGCGAGCAGTACGTC. Its protein is CAISALGQSGEQYV.

The chain links TRBV4-1 to TRBJ2-5, with TRBD2 matching over 8 bases. Germline CDR1 reads MGHRA; CDR2 reads YSYEKL. After removal of 5 bases from V and 5 bases from J, the junction contained 10 bases not matched to a gene. The CDR3 length is 15 residues. For the CDR3, the DNA is TGCGCCAGCAGCAACATTGGACTAGCCGGCGAGACCCAGTACTTC. This encodes CASSNIGLAGETQYF.

The CDR3 nucleotides are TGTGCCAGCAGCCCGAGGGTGGGATTCGGAAAACTGTTTTTT. This encodes CASSPRVGFGKLFF. This chain joins TRBV5-8 and TRBJ1-4, with D hard to call. The CDR3 covers 14 residues. The V and J ends lost 4 bases and 10 bases respectively, with 17 bases between them. CDR1 and CDR2 from the germline V gene are SGHTS and YDEGEE.

This chain joins TRBV6-5 and TRBJ2-4; unclear D gene. Trimming stripped 8 bases from V and 8 bases from J, with 10 bases between. CDR3 size: 11 residues. Germline CDR1 MNHEY, CDR2 SVGAGI. CDR3 DNA: TGTGCCAGCGGGTTCCGGGACATTCAGTACTTC. The encoded protein is CASGFRDIQYF.

This chain joins TRBV14 and TRBJ1-6; tentative D call: TRBD1 (6 bases). The CDR3 is 14 amino acids. V shed 6 bases and J shed 6 bases, with 12 bases lying between them. The germline V gene has CDR1 SGHDN and CDR2 FVKESK. CDR3 loop: CASRRQEPNSPLHF. The DNA for the CDR3 is TGTGCCAGCAGACGACAGGAGCCTAATTCACCCCTCCACTTT.